The 3 T cell receptor beta chains listed next were all sequenced from one sample in a study of CD8 T cells in Susac syndrome. Random hexamers primed reverse transcription of about 0.5 to 1 ug RNA. MiXCR was run by TCRdb on the immunoSEQ multiplex PCR reads, yielding one entry per CDR3 protein. The table includes around 45,000 distinct CDR3 sequences, 90% to 95% detected once. The sequenced sample was CD8+ T cells from PBMCs. All receptors derive from a human donor in good health.

The gene calls are TRBV2 and TRBJ1-1; D might be TRBD1 (5 bases). Germline lookup yields CDR1 SNHLY and CDR2 FYNNEI. The CDR3 is made up of 15 amino acids. With 5 bases removed from V and 3 bases from J, the gap between germline ends came to 16 bases. CDR3 DNA: TGTGCCAGCAGTTCCGGGGAGGGGACCGACACTGAAGCTTTCTTT. It yields the protein CASSSGEGTDTEAFF.

This chain links TRBV29-1 with TRBJ2-7; 7 bases are a match to TRBD2. V dropped 7 bases and J dropped 2; count of bases not matched to a gene: 14. The germline V gene has CDR1 SQVTM and CDR2 ANQGSEA. The length of the CDR3 is 15 residues. CDR3 in DNA: TGCAGCGGCGGGTGGGTGTCGGGAGGTACCTACGAGCAGTACTTC. Translated, it gives CSGGWVSGGTYEQYF.

The CDR3 sequence is CASSITGTSGVYEQYF. CDR3 in DNA: TGTGCCAGTAGTATAACAGGGACAAGCGGAGTCTACGAGCAGTACTTC. V and J are TRBV19 and TRBJ2-7, with D perhaps TRBD1 (6 bases). The CDR3 length is 16 residues. V lost 2 bases, J lost 3 bases, and 17 bases lay in between. Germline values: CDR1 LNHDA, CDR2 SQIVND (reference sequence). The complete variable domain, with remaining parts taken from reference TRBV19 and TRBJ2-7, reads DGGITQSPKYLFRKEGQNVTLSCEQNLNHDAMYWYRQDPGQGLRLIYYSQIVNDFQKGDIAEGYSVSREKKESFPLTVTSAQKNPTAFYLCASSITGTSGVYEQYFGPGTRLTVT.